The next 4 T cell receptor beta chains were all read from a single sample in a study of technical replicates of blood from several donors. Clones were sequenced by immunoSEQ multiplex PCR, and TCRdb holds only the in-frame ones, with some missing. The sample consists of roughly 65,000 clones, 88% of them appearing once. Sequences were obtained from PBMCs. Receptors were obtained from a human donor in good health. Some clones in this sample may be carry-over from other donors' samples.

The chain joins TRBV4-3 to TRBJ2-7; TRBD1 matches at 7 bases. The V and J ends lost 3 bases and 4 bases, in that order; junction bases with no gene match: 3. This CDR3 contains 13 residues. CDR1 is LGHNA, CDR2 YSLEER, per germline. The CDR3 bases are TGCGCCAGCAGCCAGGAGACAGGGTACGAGCAGTACTTC. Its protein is CASSQETGYEQYF.

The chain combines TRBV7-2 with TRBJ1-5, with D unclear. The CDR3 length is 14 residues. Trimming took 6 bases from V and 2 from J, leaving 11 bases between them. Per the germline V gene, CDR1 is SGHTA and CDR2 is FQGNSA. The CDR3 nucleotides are TGTGCCAGCAGAAACACCAATGGCAATCAGCCCCAGCATTTT. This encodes CASRNTNGNQPQHF.

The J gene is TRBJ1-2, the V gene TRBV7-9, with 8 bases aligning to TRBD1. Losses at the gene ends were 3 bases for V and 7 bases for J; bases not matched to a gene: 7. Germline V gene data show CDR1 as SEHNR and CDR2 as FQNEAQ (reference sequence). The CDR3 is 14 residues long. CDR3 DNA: TGTGCCAGCAGCTTGGGACAAACAGGGGGTGGCTACACCTTC. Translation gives CASSLGQTGGGYTF.

The CDR3 nucleotides are TGTGCCAGCAGCTTGGGACAGGGGGCTCTCTATGGCTACACCTTC. It translates to CASSLGQGALYGYTF. The chain couples TRBV6-6 to TRBJ1-2, with 12 bases matching TRBD1. Germline CDR1 reads MNHNY; CDR2 reads SVGAGI (reference sequence). This CDR3 contains 15 residues. J was trimmed by 4 bases and V by 6 bases; bases with no gene match: 6.